A single sample gave rise to the 26 T cell receptor beta chains below, sequenced in a study of OX40 agonist ivuxolimab in advanced cancers. Clones were sequenced by immunoSEQ multiplex PCR, and TCRdb holds only the in-frame ones, with some missing. The sample lists fewer than 15,000 clones, approximately 78% occurring once. This sample comprised CD4+ or CD8+ T cells sorted from blood, obtained in a trial of the OX40 agonist ivuxolimab. These receptors were obtained from an adult with an advanced solid tumor such as melanoma, head and neck, liver or kidney cancer.

This clone is medium-sized by share. V is TRBV25-1 and J is TRBJ2-3, with unresolved D. Trimming took off 2 bases at V and 0 bases at J, with 6 bases between the two ends. Germline lookup yields CDR1 MGHDK and CDR2 SYGVNS. The CDR3 is 14 residues long. In DNA form, the CDR3 reads TGTGCCAGCAGTGAAGGGTTTAGCACAGATACGCAGTATTTT. Amino acid sequence: CASSEGFSTDTQYF.

V is TRBV19 and J is TRBJ1-1, with D unresolved. The CDR3 is made up of 15 amino acids. The germline CDR1 and CDR2 sequences are LNHDA and SQIVND (reference sequence). V was shortened by 7 bases and J by 4 bases, with 19 bases between the two germline ends. The CDR3 nucleotides are TGTGCCAGTAACCCCGGTAGTGGGCTGGTCACTGAAGCTTTCTTT. Translating gives CASNPGSGLVTEAFF.

The chain is built from TRBV15 and TRBJ2-7; 12 nucleotides agree with TRBD2. Germline V gene data show CDR1 as LNHNV and CDR2 as YYDKDF (reference sequence). The CDR3 runs to 16 residues. J was trimmed by 0 bases and V by 3 bases; bases with no gene match: 3. The CDR3 nucleotides read TGTGCCACCAGCAGCCTGACTAGCGGGAGCTCCTACGAGCAGTACTTC. Protein product: CATSSLTSGSSYEQYF.

The chain recombines TRBV28 with TRBJ1-4; TRBD1 might be the D (5 bases). V lost 4 bases and J lost 6, with 15 bases in between. CDR1 MDHEN and CDR2 SYDVKM come from the germline V gene. This CDR3 spans 15 amino acids. The CDR3 is CASSSPRGGDEKLFF. In nucleotides, the CDR3 is TGTGCCAGCAGTTCCCCACGCGGGGGTGATGAAAAACTGTTTTTT.

The chain is built from TRBV7-3 and TRBJ2-3; weak D call: TRBD2 (7 bases). This CDR3 is 14 amino acids long. Germline assignment: CDR1 SGHTA and CDR2 FQGTGA. Trimming pared 5 bases from V and 4 bases from J, leaving 13 bases between. Here the CDR3 reads CASSTQGGADTQYF. CDR3 DNA sequence: TGTGCCAGCAGCACACAGGGAGGGGCAGATACGCAGTATTTT. The whole variable domain, filled in from reference TRBV7-3 and TRBJ2-3, reads GAGVSQTPSNKVTEKGKYVELRCDPISGHTALYWYRQSLGQGPEFLIYFQGTGAADDSGLPNDRFFAVRPEGSVSTLKIQRTERGDSAVYLCASSTQGGADTQYFGPGTRLTVL.

CDR3 amino acids: CASSWPGNEQYF. CDR3 in DNA: TGTGCCAGCAGTTGGCCGGGGAACGAGCAGTACTTC. The J gene is TRBJ2-7, the V gene TRBV27, with a weak D call TRBD2 (5 bases). The CDR3 covers 12 residues. The ends were cut back, 4 bases at V and 5 bases at J, with 9 bases in the middle. Germline CDR1 reads MNHEY; CDR2 reads SMNVEV (reference sequence).

V gene TRBV7-3 combines with J gene TRBJ2-7; D unresolved. In germline, CDR1 is SGHTA, CDR2 FQGTGA. The CDR3 loop spans 13 amino acids. Trimming took 0 bases from V and 5 from J, leaving 8 bases between them. The CDR3 coding sequence is TGTGCCAGCAGCTTAACGGACGTCGACGAGCAGTACTTC. It translates to CASSLTDVDEQYF.

The chain is built from TRBV9 and TRBJ2-7; TRBD1 agrees at 10 bases. In germline, CDR1 is SGDLS, CDR2 YYNGEE. The CDR3 consists of 15 residues. V trimming: 3 bases; J trimming: 6 bases; junction bases outside the gene matches: 9. CDR3 in amino acids: CASSASGTGESEQYF. The CDR3 coding sequence is TGTGCCAGCAGCGCGTCCGGGACAGGGGAATCCGAGCAGTACTTC.

This chain connects TRBV4-2 to TRBJ2-5; D may correspond to TRBD1 or TRBD2 (5 bases each). The closer fit of TRBJ2-7 to the DNA end suggests the J call may be wrong. The length of the CDR3 is 13 residues. The germline V gene has CDR1 LGHNA and CDR2 YNFKEQ. This chain's CDR3 is CASSQRDPDEQYF. The CDR3 DNA is TGTGCCAGCAGCCAAAGGGACCCCGACGAGCAGTACTTC.

The chain combines TRBV7-6 with TRBJ1-4; possible D gene TRBD1, 5 bases. Germline V gives CDR1 SGHVS, CDR2 FNYEAQ. Deletions cut 1 base from V and 4 bases from J, with 13 bases between. The CDR3 length is 16 residues. The CDR3 reads CASSLEGGANNEKLFF. CDR3 sequence (DNA): TGTGCCAGCAGCTTAGAGGGCGGGGCAAATAATGAAAAACTGTTTTTT.

The V gene is TRBV4-3, the J gene TRBJ1-2, with D hard to call. This CDR3 is 13 amino acids long. Germline-derived CDR1 and CDR2 are LGHNA and YSLEER. V lost 6 bases to trimming and J lost 4 bases, with 12 bases between them. The CDR3 DNA sequence: TGCGCCAGCAGTCTCGGGGTTAGCTATGGCTACACCTTC. Translating it yields CASSLGVSYGYTF.

The chain is built from TRBV5-5 and TRBJ1-2; D call uncertain. The CDR3 spans 13 residues. CDR1 SGHKS and CDR2 YYEKEE come from the germline V gene (reference sequence). The germline V and J ends were trimmed by 1 base and 5 bases, with 9 bases remaining between them. The CDR3 sequence is CASSLSSDYGYTF. CDR3 coding DNA: TGTGCCAGCAGCTTGTCCTCAGATTATGGCTACACCTTC.

This chain uses TRBV11-3 with TRBJ2-1; D remains unclear. V gave up 1 base and J gave up 7 bases, with 14 bases separating them. The CDR3 sequence is 15 residues long. Germline V gives CDR1 SGHNT, CDR2 YENEEA. The CDR3 region is CASSLGRSMGNEQFF. As DNA, the CDR3 is TGTGCCAGCAGCTTAGGTCGTAGCATGGGAAATGAGCAGTTCTTC.

This rearrangement joins TRBV4-1 to TRBJ1-3, with TRBD1 matching over 8 bases. The germline V gene encodes CDR1 MGHRA and CDR2 YSYEKL. J lost 4 bases, V lost 0 bases, and 8 bases had no gene match. The CDR3 runs to 17 residues. CDR3 in amino acids: CASSQEANRGGGNTIYF. The CDR3 bases are TGCGCCAGCAGCCAAGAAGCGAACAGGGGGGGAGGAAACACCATATATTTT.

The chain uses TRBV4-1 and TRBJ2-3; 14 nucleotides align to TRBD2. V shed 1 base, J shed 6 bases, and the junction held 18 bases outside the gene matches. Germline CDR1 and CDR2: MGHRA and YSYEKL. The CDR3 runs 21 residues. The CDR3 sequence is CASSQVGMRPGTSGGSDTQYF. Here the CDR3 DNA reads TGCGCCAGCAGCCAAGTCGGGATGCGACCTGGGACTAGCGGGGGATCCGATACGCAGTATTTT.

This sequence joins TRBV4-3 and TRBJ2-7; possible D gene TRBD1, 5 bases. Trimming removed 1 base from V and 3 bases from J, with 13 bases in between. CDR3 length: 15 amino acids. Looked up from germline, CDR1 is LGHNA and CDR2 is YSLEER. CDR3 nucleotide sequence: TGCGCCAGCAGCCAAGGGCTCGGACAAAGCTACGAGCAGTACTTC. The encoded protein is CASSQGLGQSYEQYF.

The rearrangement links TRBV4-3 to TRBJ2-1; 9 bases are a match to TRBD2. J was trimmed by 10 bases and V by 3 bases; bases with no gene match: 10. The CDR3 loop spans 15 amino acids. Per germline, CDR1 LGHNA and CDR2 YSLEER. In DNA form, the CDR3 reads TGCGCCAGCAGCCAGAATCGACTAGCGGTTAGAGAGCAGTTCTTC. Protein product: CASSQNRLAVREQFF.

The chain combines TRBV28 with TRBJ2-3; D might be TRBD1 or TRBD2, each matching 5 bases. The germline gives CDR1 MDHEN, CDR2 SYDVKM. V was clipped by 4 bases and J by 2 bases, with 13 bases between them. CDR3 length: 15 amino acids. The CDR3 DNA reads as TGTGCCAGCAGTTCCTTCGGGACCACCACAGATACGCAGTATTTT. As protein: CASSSFGTTTDTQYF.

This clone was detected a few times. V and J are TRBV6-1 and TRBJ1-2, with TRBD1 identical over 7 bases. Germline V CDR1 and CDR2: MNHNS, SASEGT. V lost 4 bases to trimming and J lost 5 bases; unmatched junction nucleotides: 4. The CDR3 has 13 amino acids. CDR3 residues: CASSGTGPYGYTF. CDR3 bases: TGTGCCAGCAGTGGGACAGGTCCTTATGGCTACACCTTC.

V and J are TRBV27 and TRBJ2-3, with D unclear. The germline CDR1 and CDR2 sequences are MNHEY and SMNVEV (reference sequence). This CDR3 has 14 residues. The V and J ends lost 1 base and 9 bases respectively, with 14 bases between them. CDR3 loop: CASSLFPGGWTQYF. The CDR3 bases are TGTGCCAGCAGTTTATTTCCGGGCGGATGGACGCAGTATTTT.

The J gene is TRBJ2-3, the V gene TRBV30; possible D gene TRBD1, 6 bases. The CDR3 is 15 residues long. CDR1 and CDR2 from the germline V gene are GTSNPN and SVGIG (reference sequence). V lost 0 bases and J lost 3, with 13 bases in between. This chain's CDR3 is CAWSVRSQGTDTQYF. DNA for the CDR3: TGTGCCTGGAGTGTTCGGAGTCAGGGGACAGATACGCAGTATTTT.

The chain is built from TRBV5-4 and TRBJ2-3; 8 nucleotides match TRBD1. The V and J ends lost 2 bases and 1 base, in that order; junction bases with no gene match: 6. This CDR3 has 16 amino acids. Germline V gene sequence: CDR1 SGHNT, CDR2 YYREEE (reference sequence). Written as DNA, the CDR3 is TGTGCCAGCAGCTTTGGACAGGGATGGGGCACAGATACGCAGTATTTT. Translated: CASSFGQGWGTDTQYF.

This chain connects TRBV10-3 to TRBJ1-1, with 11 bases lining up with TRBD1. The CDR3 runs 15 residues. The J segment lost 4 bases and the V segment lost 8 bases, leaving 9 bases of the junction unmatched. Germline V gene lookup returns CDR1 ENHRY and CDR2 SYGVKD. The DNA of the CDR3 is TGTGCCATCCTGGGACAGGGGGTACAGGGCACTGAAGCTTTCTTT. It encodes CAILGQGVQGTEAFF.

The chain links TRBV9 to TRBJ2-5; TRBD2 matches 8 bases. The trim removed 1 base at V and 1 base at J, leaving 9 bases unmatched. The CDR3 runs 17 residues. Germline values: CDR1 SGDLS, CDR2 YYNGEE. The CDR3 protein is CASSVSGAGGPQETQYF. As DNA, the CDR3 is TGTGCCAGCAGCGTAAGCGGCGCGGGGGGCCCCCAAGAGACCCAGTACTTC.

The chain couples TRBV7-3 to TRBJ2-7; D remains ambiguous. Germline V gene data show CDR1 as SGHTA and CDR2 as FQGTGA. V gave up 1 base and J gave up 0 bases, with 7 bases separating them. The CDR3 has 14 residues. The CDR3 region has the DNA TGTGCCAGCAGCTTAAAAGCGAGCTCCTACGAGCAGTACTTC. Protein product: CASSLKASSYEQYF. Full variable domain (outside the CDR3, taken from reference TRBV7-3 and TRBJ2-7): GAGVSQTPSNKVTEKGKYVELRCDPISGHTALYWYRQSLGQGPEFLIYFQGTGAADDSGLPNDRFFAVRPEGSVSTLKIQRTERGDSAVYLCASSLKASSYEQYFGPGTRLTVT.

V is TRBV5-6 and J is TRBJ1-1; D unclear. The CDR3 sequence is 15 residues long. With 0 bases removed from V and 0 bases from J, the gap between germline ends came to 9 bases. Per germline, CDR1 SGHDT and CDR2 YYEEEE. Here the CDR3 reads CASSLVRALNTEAFF. For the CDR3, the DNA is TGTGCCAGCAGCTTGGTTAGGGCTTTGAACACTGAAGCTTTCTTT.